Following are 19 T cell receptor beta chains from one sample sequenced in a study of blood T cell repertoires in COVID-19. The data were produced by immunoSEQ multiplex PCR, yet TCRdb's version contains in-frame clones alone and is incomplete. This sample carries some 220,000 clones, around 85% of them seen once, and the ten largest clones take under 2.5%. Source material: peripheral blood. The receptors were gathered from a woman aged 70-85 years with COVID-19, enrolled during active disease.

The J gene is TRBJ1-3, the V gene TRBV5-1; D gene unclear. The CDR3 extends over 14 amino acids. V lost 0 bases and J 8 bases, leaving 12 bases between the germline ends. CDR1 SGHRS and CDR2 YFSETQ come from the germline V gene. CDR3 residues: CASSLESNVDTIYF. The CDR3 DNA reads as TGCGCCAGCAGCTTGGAGTCAAACGTAGACACCATATATTTT.

The V gene is TRBV11-3, the J gene TRBJ2-2, with 8 bases matching TRBD2. This CDR3 comprises 14 residues. V was clipped by 2 bases and J by 6 bases; unmatched bases: 2. Germline V gives CDR1 SGHNT, CDR2 YENEEA. CDR3 sequence: CASSLLAGAGELFF. In DNA form, the CDR3 reads TGTGCCAGCAGCTTACTAGCGGGTGCCGGGGAGCTGTTTTTT.

For this clone: Other DNA sequences in this specimen translate into the identical CDR3. This chain uses TRBV5-1 with TRBJ2-3; 7 bases are a match to TRBD2. CDR3 size: 16 residues. J gave up 0 bases and V 0 bases, and 4 bases lay outside the gene matches. Germline assignment: CDR1 SGHRS and CDR2 YFSETQ. This chain's CDR3 is CASSLEGRGSTDTQYF. CDR3 in DNA: TGCGCCAGCAGCTTGGAGGGGCGGGGGAGCACAGATACGCAGTATTTT.

This chain joins TRBV11-2 and TRBJ2-1, with TRBD2 identical over 9 bases. The CDR3 runs 15 residues. Looked up from germline, CDR1 is SGHAT and CDR2 is FQNNGV. The J segment lost 7 bases and the V segment lost 10 bases, leaving 14 bases of the junction unmatched. CDR3 bases: TGTGCCACCCTTTGGCGGGAGGGGTTACAGAATGAGCAGTTCTTC. Protein product: CATLWREGLQNEQFF. Supplemented by reference TRBV11-2 and TRBJ2-1, the full variable domain reads EAGVAQSPRYKIIEKRQSVAFWCNPISGHATLYWYQQILGQGPKLLIQFQNNGVVDDSQLPKDRFSAERLKGVDSTLKIQPAKLEDSAVYLCATLWREGLQNEQFFGPGTRLTVL.

The chain uses TRBV5-4 and TRBJ2-1, with D unresolved. The CDR3 spans 15 residues. Germline loops: CDR1 SGHNT, CDR2 YYREEE (reference sequence). V lost 4 bases and J 10 bases, leaving 21 bases between the germline ends. CDR3 residues: CASSVTGFSAWEQFF. For the CDR3, the DNA is TGTGCCAGCAGCGTCACCGGTTTCTCCGCTTGGGAGCAGTTCTTC. Full variable domain (missing parts from reference TRBV5-4 and TRBJ2-1): ETGVTQSPTHLIKTRGQQVTLRCSSQSGHNTVSWYQQALGQGPQFIFQYYREEENGRGNFPPRFSGLQFPNYSSELNVNALELDDSALYLCASSVTGFSAWEQFFGPGTRLTVL.

The rearrangement links TRBV15 to TRBJ1-1; 9 positions agree with TRBD1. Germline-derived CDR1 and CDR2 are LNHNV and YYDKDF (reference sequence). The CDR3 loop spans 16 amino acids. J gave up 5 bases and V 3 bases, and 10 bases lay outside the gene matches. The CDR3 loop reads CATSSRDRAGFTEAFF. CDR3 DNA: TGTGCCACCAGCAGCCGGGACAGGGCGGGCTTTACTGAAGCTTTCTTT. Combining the CDR3 with reference TRBV15 and TRBJ1-1 gives the whole variable domain DAMVIQNPRYQVTQFGKPVTLSCSQTLNHNVMYWYQQKSSQAPKLLFHYYDKDFNNEADTPDNFQSRRPNTSFCFLDIRSPGLGDTAMYLCATSSRDRAGFTEAFFGQGTRLTVV.

The chain combines TRBV29-1 with TRBJ1-2; the D gene is possibly TRBD1 (6 bases). The germline CDR1 and CDR2 sequences are SQVTM and ANQGSEA. Trimming left V 2 bases short and J 6 bases short, with 16 bases between. The CDR3 contains 14 residues. In DNA form, the CDR3 reads TGCAGCGTTGAAAGGCGGCAGGGGACCCATGGCTACACCTTC. As protein: CSVERRQGTHGYTF.

V is TRBV2 and J is TRBJ1-2; 7 bases map to TRBD1. V shed 6 bases and J 4 bases; nucleotides not matched to a gene: 5. This CDR3 is built from 13 residues. The germline gives CDR1 SNHLY, CDR2 FYNNEI. The CDR3 protein is CASRKTGSYGYTF. The CDR3 nucleotides read TGTGCCAGCAGAAAGACAGGGTCCTATGGCTACACCTTC.

The CDR3 is CASSVQGAQNTQYF. In nucleotides, the CDR3 is TGTGCCAGCAGTGTACAGGGGGCGCAGAATACGCAGTATTTT. The chain recombines TRBV2 with TRBJ2-3; 9 bases match TRBD1. After removal of 4 bases from V and 7 bases from J, the junction contained 6 bases not matched to a gene. CDR1 is SNHLY, CDR2 FYNNEI, per germline. The CDR3 spans 14 residues.

This rearrangement joins TRBV7-8 to TRBJ1-6, with D perhaps matching TRBD1 (5 bases). Germline V gene sequence: CDR1 SGHVS, CDR2 FQNEAQ. V lost 1 base and J lost 8, with 12 bases in between. There are 15 residues in the CDR3. The CDR3 loop reads CASSLVRVPHSPLHF. In DNA, the CDR3 is TGTGCCAGCAGCTTAGTCAGGGTTCCTCATTCACCCCTCCACTTT.

The genes are TRBV11-3 and TRBJ1-2; 7 bases align to TRBD1. This CDR3 region has 15 residues. Germline CDR1 reads SGHNT; CDR2 reads YENEEA. Trimming cost V 5 bases and J 7 bases; bases outside gene matches: 13. CDR3 bases: TGTGCCAGCAGCGCCCCTCCCCATCAGGGGGTTGGCTACACCTTC. Protein: CASSAPPHQGVGYTF.

This clone was detected a few times. The chain carries TRBV25-1 and TRBJ1-4, with 7 nucleotides matching TRBD1. Unmatched junction bases numbered 11, after V lost 5 bases and J lost 8 bases. Germline CDR1 and CDR2: MGHDK and SYGVNS. CDR3 length: 15 residues. CDR3 nucleotide sequence: TGTGCCAGCAGTTCTACAGGGGAGGCAGACGAAAAACTGTTTTTT. It codes for CASSSTGEADEKLFF.

The gene calls are TRBV9 and TRBJ2-1; TRBD2 might be the D (6 bases). CDR1 is SGDLS and CDR2 is YYNGEE in the germline V gene. The CDR3 sequence is 16 residues long. With 0 bases removed from V and 1 base from J, the gap between germline ends came to 11 bases. The CDR3 bases are TGTGCCAGCAGCGTAGATGCGGGACGATCCTACAATGAGCAGTTCTTC. Residues: CASSVDAGRSYNEQFF.

V gene TRBV4-1 combines with J gene TRBJ2-1; 8 bases line up with TRBD2. V was pared by 2 bases and J by 5 bases, with 5 bases of the junction left unmatched. The CDR3 length is 15 residues. Looked up from germline, CDR1 is MGHRA and CDR2 is YSYEKL. The CDR3 reads CASSQPGLGDNEQFF. CDR3 sequence (DNA): TGCGCCAGCAGCCAACCGGGACTAGGGGACAATGAGCAGTTCTTC.

The rearrangement joins TRBV7-2 to TRBJ2-2, with no clear D. The V and J ends lost 4 bases and 0 bases respectively, with 12 bases between them. Per the germline V gene, CDR1 is SGHTA and CDR2 is FQGNSA. The CDR3 runs to 16 residues. The CDR3: CASSSRHPANTGELFF. The CDR3 nucleotides read TGTGCCAGCAGCTCCAGGCACCCAGCGAACACCGGGGAGCTGTTTTTT.

The chain joins TRBV3-1 (or the pseudogene TRBV3-2) to TRBJ1-2; D unclear. Germline V CDR1 and CDR2: LGHDT, YNNKEL (reference sequence). This CDR3 comprises 12 residues. Trimming took off 1 base at V and 6 bases at J, with 6 bases between the two ends. The CDR3 reads CASSQATHGYTF. The CDR3, as DNA: TGTGCCAGCAGCCAAGCGACACATGGCTACACCTTC.

V is TRBV9 and J is TRBJ1-2, with 9 positions matching TRBD1. V gave up 4 bases and J gave up 5 bases; unmatched junction bases: 6. This CDR3 has 14 amino acids. Germline V gene lookup returns CDR1 SGDLS and CDR2 YYNGEE. The chain's CDR3 is CASSKGQGLYGYTF. In DNA form, the CDR3 reads TGTGCCAGCAGCAAGGGACAGGGTTTGTATGGCTACACCTTC.

The chain uses TRBV29-1 and TRBJ2-1, with TRBD1 identical over 10 bases. The CDR3 spans 14 residues. Per the germline V gene, CDR1 is SQVTM and CDR2 is ANQGSEA. V lost 6 bases and J lost 12; bases outside the gene matches: 14. The CDR3 DNA reads TGCAGCGTCAAACGAGGACAGGGGGAAATGAGGCAGTTCTTC. This sequence encodes CSVKRGQGEMRQFF.

The V call is TRBV10-3, the J call TRBJ2-7; 10 positions match TRBD1. Germline trimming cut 1 base from V and 7 bases from J; bases unmatched to any gene: 4. This CDR3 contains 14 residues. Germline V gene data show CDR1 as ENHRY and CDR2 as SYGVKD. The CDR3 DNA reads as TGTGCCATCAGTGAGTTGACAGGGGGCGGTGAGCAGTACTTC. Protein: CAISELTGGGEQYF.